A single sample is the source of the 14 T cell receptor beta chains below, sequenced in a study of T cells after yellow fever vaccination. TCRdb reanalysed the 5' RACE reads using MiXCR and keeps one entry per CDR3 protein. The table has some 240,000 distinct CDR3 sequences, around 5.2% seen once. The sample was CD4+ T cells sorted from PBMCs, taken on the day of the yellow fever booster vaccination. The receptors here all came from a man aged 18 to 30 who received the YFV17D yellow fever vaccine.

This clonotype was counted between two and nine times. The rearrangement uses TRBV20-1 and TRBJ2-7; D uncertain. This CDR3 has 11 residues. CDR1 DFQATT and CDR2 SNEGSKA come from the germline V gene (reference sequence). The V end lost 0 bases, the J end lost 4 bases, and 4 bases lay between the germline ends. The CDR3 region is CSARDQYEQYF. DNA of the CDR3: TGCAGTGCTAGAGATCAGTACGAGCAGTACTTC.

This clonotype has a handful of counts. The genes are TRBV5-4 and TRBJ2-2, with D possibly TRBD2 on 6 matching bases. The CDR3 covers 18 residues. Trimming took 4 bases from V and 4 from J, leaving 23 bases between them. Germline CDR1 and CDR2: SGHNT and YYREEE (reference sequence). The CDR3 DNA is TGTGCCAGCAGCAGATACGCGCCCGGGACTGACCCCACCGGGGAGCTGTTTTTT. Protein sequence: CASSRYAPGTDPTGELFF.

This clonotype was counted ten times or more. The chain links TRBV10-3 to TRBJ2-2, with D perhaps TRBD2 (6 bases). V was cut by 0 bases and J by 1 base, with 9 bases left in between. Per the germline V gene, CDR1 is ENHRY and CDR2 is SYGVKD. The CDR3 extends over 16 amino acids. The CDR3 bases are TGTGCCATCAGTGAGTCGCGGGGATTGAACACCGGGGAGCTGTTTTTT. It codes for CAISESRGLNTGELFF.

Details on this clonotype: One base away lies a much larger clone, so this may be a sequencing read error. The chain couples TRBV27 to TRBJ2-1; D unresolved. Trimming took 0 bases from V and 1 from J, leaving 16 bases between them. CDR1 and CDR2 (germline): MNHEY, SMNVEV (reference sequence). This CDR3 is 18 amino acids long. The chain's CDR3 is CASSLSFSASFSYNEQFF. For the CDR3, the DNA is TGTGCCAGCAGTTTATCATTTTCGGCCAGCTTTTCCTACAATGAGCAGTTCTTC.

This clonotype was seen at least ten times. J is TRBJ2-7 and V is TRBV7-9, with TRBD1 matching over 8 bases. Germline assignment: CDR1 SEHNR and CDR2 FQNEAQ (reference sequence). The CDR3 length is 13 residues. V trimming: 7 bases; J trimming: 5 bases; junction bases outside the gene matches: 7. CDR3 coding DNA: TGTGCCAGCATCCGGACAGGGCGGGACGAGCAGTACTTC. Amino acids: CASIRTGRDEQYF.

The CDR3 sequence: CASSLVPGRGDSPLHF. CDR3 in DNA: TGTGCCAGCAGCTTAGTTCCGGGACGTGGAGACTCACCCCTCCACTTT. The chain employs TRBV7-2 and TRBJ1-6, with a possible D match to TRBD1 (5 bases). CDR3 size: 16 residues. Germline CDR1 is SGHTA and CDR2 is FQGNSA. Trimming removed 1 base from V and 10 bases from J, with 17 bases in between. The complete variable domain, with remaining parts taken from reference TRBV7-2 and TRBJ1-6, reads GAGVSQSPSNKVTEKGKDVELRCDPISGHTALYWYRQSLGQGLEFLIYFQGNSAPDKSGLPSDRFSAERTGGSVSTLTIQRTQQEDSAVYLCASSLVPGRGDSPLHFGNGTRLTVT.

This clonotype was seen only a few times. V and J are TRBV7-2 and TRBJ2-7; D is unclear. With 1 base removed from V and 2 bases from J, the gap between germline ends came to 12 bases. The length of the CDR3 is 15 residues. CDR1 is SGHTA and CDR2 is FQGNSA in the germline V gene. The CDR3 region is CASSLVVGGAYEQYF. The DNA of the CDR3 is TGTGCCAGCAGCTTAGTCGTCGGCGGTGCCTACGAGCAGTACTTC. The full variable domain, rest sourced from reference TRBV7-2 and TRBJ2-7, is GAGVSQSPSNKVTEKGKDVELRCDPISGHTALYWYRQSLGQGLEFLIYFQGNSAPDKSGLPSDRFSAERTGGSVSTLTIQRTQQEDSAVYLCASSLVVGGAYEQYFGPGTRLTVT.

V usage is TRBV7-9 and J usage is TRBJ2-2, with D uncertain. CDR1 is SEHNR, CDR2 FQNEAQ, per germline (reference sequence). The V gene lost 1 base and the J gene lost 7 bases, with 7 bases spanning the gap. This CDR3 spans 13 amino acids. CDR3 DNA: TGTGCCAGCAGCTTAGTAGCCGACGGGGAGCTGTTTTTT. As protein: CASSLVADGELFF.

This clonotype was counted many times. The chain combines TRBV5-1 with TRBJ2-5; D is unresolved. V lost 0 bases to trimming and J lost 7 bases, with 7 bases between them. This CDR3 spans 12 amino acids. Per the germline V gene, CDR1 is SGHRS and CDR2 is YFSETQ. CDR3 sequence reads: CASSLEGGTQYF. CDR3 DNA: TGCGCCAGCAGCTTGGAAGGTGGGACCCAGTACTTC.

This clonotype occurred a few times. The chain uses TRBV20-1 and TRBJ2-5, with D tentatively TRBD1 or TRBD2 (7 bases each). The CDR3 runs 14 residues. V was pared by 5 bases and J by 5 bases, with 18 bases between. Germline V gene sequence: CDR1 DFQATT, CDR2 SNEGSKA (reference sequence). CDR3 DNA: TGCAGTGCTGAGGGTGTCAGGGGGGGCGAGACCCAGTACTTC. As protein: CSAEGVRGGETQYF.

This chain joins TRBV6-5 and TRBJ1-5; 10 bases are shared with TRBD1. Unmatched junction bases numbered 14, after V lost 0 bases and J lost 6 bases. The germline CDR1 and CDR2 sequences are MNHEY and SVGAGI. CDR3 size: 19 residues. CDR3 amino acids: CASSYSKAGTGERGQPQHF. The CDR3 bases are TGTGCCAGCAGTTACTCGAAAGCCGGGACAGGGGAACGGGGTCAGCCCCAGCATTTT.

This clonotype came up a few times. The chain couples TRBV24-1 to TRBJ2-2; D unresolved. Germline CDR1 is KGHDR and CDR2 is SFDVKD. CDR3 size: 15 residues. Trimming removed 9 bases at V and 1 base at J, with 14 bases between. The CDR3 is CATPPRKGNTGELFF. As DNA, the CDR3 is TGTGCCACCCCTCCCCGGAAGGGGAACACCGGGGAGCTGTTTTTT.

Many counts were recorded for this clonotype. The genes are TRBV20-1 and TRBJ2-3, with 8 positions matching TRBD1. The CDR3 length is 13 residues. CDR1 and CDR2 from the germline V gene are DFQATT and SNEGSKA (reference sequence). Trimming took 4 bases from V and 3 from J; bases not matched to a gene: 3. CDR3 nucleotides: TGCAGTGCTACCCGGACAGGGACAGATACGCAGTATTTT. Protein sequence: CSATRTGTDTQYF.

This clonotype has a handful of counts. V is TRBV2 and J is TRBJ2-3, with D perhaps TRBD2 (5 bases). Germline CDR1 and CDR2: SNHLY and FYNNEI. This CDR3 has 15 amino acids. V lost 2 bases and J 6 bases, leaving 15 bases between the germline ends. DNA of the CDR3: TGTGCCAGCAGTGAAAGACTCCGTCGCGGGGATACGCAGTATTTT. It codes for CASSERLRRGDTQYF. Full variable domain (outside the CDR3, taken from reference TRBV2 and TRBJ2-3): EPEVTQTPSHQVTQMGQEVILRCVPISNHLYFYWYRQILGQKVEFLVSFYNNEISEKSEIFDDQFSVERPDGSNFTLKIRSTKLEDSAMYFCASSERLRRGDTQYFGPGTRLTVL.